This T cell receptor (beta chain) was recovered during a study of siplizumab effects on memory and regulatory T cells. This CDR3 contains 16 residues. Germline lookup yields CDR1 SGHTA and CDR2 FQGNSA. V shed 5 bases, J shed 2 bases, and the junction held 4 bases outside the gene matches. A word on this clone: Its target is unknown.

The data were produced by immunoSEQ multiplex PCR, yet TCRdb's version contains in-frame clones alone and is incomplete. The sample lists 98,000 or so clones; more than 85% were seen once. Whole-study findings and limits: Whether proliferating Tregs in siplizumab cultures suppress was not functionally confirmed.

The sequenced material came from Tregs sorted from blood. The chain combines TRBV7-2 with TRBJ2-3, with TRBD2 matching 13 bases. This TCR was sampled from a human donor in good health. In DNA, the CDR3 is TGTGCCAGCAGCAGGACTAGCGGGAGCCTCACAGATACGCAGTATTTT. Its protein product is CASSRTSGSLTDTQYF.